This T cell receptor beta chain was recorded in a study of cytomegalovirus exposure and HLA in healthy donors. Trimming stripped 5 bases from V and 0 bases from J, with 12 bases between. CDR3 length: 15 amino acids. The germline CDR1 and CDR2 sequences are SGHTA and FQGNSA. The method was immunoSEQ multiplex PCR; TCRdb's version includes in-frame clones alone and lacks a portion of them. The sample has about 240,000 clones, approximately 90% seen once. Points from the study as a whole: Researchers catalogued some 160 TCR beta chains as cytomegalovirus-associated. A few chains linked to CMV were shown in vitro to be specific for CMV antigens. In the 120 or so validation repertoires, approximately 94% of cluster scores exceeded 0, per a later analysis.

About this clone: What it recognizes is unknown.

Sequences were obtained from PBMCs. This sequence was found in a man between 18 and 29 years old in good health and CMV-seronegative. The chain combines TRBV7-2 with TRBJ2-3; no clear D gene. CDR3 sequence: CASSIGTSSTDTQYF. The DNA for the CDR3 is TGTGCCAGCAGCATAGGAACTTCTAGCACAGATACGCAGTATTTT. The full variable domain, in which reference TRBV7-2 and TRBJ2-3 provide the parts outside the CDR3, is GAGVSQSPSNKVTEKGKDVELRCDPISGHTALYWYRQSLGQGLEFLIYFQGNSAPDKSGLPSDRFSAERTGGSVSTLTIQRTQQEDSAVYLCASSIGTSSTDTQYFGPGTRLTVL.